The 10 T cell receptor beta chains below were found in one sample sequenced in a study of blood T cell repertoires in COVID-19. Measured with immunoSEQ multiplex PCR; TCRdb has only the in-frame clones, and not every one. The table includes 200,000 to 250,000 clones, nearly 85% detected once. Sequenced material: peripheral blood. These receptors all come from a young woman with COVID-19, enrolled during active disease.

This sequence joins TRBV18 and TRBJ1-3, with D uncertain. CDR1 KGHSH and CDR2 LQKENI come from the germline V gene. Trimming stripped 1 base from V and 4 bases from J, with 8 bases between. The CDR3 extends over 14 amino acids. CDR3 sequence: CASSPLVSGNTIYF. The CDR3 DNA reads TGTGCCAGCTCACCACTAGTCTCCGGAAACACCATATATTTT.

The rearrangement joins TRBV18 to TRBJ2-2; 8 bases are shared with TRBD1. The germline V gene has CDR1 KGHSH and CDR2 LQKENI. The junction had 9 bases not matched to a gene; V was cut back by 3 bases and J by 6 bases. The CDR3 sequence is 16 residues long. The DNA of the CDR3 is TGTGCCAGCTCACCGGGAAGGACAGGGACCGCCGGGGAGCTGTTTTTT. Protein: CASSPGRTGTAGELFF.

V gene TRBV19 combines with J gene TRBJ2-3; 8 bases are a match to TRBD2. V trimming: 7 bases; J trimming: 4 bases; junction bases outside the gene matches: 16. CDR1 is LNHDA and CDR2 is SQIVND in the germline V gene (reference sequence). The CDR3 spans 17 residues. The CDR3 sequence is CASTSSYWRGAADTQYF. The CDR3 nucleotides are TGTGCCAGTACCTCCTCCTACTGGCGGGGGGCGGCAGATACGCAGTATTTT.

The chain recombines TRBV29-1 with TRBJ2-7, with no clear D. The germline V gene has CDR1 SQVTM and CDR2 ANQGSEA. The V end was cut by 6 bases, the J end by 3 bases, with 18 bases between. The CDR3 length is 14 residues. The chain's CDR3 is CSVLVAFLDYEQYF. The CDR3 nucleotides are TGCAGCGTCCTGGTAGCTTTTCTGGACTACGAGCAGTACTTC.

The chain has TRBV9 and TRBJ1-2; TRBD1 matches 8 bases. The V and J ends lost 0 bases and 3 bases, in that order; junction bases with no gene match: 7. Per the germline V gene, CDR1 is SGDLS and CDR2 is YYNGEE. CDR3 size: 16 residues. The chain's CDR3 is CASSVDRTGPDYGYTF. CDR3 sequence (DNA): TGTGCCAGCAGCGTAGACCGGACAGGGCCGGACTATGGCTACACCTTC.

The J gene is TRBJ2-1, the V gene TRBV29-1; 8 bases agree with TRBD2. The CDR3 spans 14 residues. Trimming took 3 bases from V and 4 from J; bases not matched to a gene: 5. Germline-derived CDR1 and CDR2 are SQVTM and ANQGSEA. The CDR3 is CSVDPGGVYNEQFF. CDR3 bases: TGCAGCGTTGATCCGGGGGGGGTGTACAATGAGCAGTTCTTC.

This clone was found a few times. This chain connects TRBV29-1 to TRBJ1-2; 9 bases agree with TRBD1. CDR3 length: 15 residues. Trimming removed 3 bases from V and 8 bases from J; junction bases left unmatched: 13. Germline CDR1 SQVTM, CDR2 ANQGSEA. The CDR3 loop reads CSVDTPGQGLGGYTF. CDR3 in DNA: TGCAGCGTTGATACTCCGGGACAGGGTTTGGGAGGCTACACCTTC. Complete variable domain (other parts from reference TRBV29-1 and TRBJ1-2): SAVISQKPSRDICQRGTSLTIQCQVDSQVTMMFWYRQQPGQSLTLIATANQGSEATYESGFVIDKFPISRPNLTFSTLTVSNMSPEDSSIYLCSVDTPGQGLGGYTFGSGTRLTVV.

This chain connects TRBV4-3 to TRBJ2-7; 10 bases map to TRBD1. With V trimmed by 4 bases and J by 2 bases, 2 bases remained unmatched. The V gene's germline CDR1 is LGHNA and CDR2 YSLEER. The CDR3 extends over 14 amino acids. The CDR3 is CASSPGQGAYEQYF. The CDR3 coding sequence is TGCGCCAGCAGCCCAGGACAGGGGGCCTACGAGCAGTACTTC.

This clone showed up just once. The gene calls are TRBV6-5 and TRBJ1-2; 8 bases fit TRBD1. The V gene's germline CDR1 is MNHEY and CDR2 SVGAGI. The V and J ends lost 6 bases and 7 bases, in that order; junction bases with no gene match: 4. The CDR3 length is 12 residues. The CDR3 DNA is TGTGCCAGCAGGGTTGACAGGGGTGGCTACACCTTC. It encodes CASRVDRGGYTF.

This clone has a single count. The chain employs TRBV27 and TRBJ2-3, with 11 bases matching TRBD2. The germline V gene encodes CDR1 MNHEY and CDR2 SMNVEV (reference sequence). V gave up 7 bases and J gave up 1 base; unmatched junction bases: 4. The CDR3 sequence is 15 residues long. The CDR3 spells CASTSTSGGTDTQYF. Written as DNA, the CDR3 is TGTGCCAGCACCTCGACTAGCGGGGGCACAGATACGCAGTATTTT.